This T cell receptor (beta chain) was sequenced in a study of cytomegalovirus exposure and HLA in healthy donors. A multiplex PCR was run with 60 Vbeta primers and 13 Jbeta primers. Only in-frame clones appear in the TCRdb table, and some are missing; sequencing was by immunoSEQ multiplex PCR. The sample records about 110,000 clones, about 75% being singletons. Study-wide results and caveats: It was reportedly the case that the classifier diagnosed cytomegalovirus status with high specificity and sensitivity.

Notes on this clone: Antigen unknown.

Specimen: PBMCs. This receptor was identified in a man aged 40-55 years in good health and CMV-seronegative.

CDR3 sequence (DNA): TGTGCCAGCAGCTTTGACAGGGGCACTGAAGCTTTCTTT. As protein: CASSFDRGTEAFF. The J gene is TRBJ1-1, the V gene TRBV11-1; 8 bases are a match to TRBD1. V was pared by 3 bases and J by 4 bases, with 1 base of the junction left unmatched. Germline CDR1 and CDR2: SGHAT and FQDESV (reference sequence). This CDR3 is 13 amino acids long.